A single sample gave rise to the 29 T cell receptor beta chains below, sequenced in a study of yellow fever vaccine responses in identical twins. TCRdb re-derived calls from the RT-PCR reads in MiXCR, one entry per CDR3 protein. The profile shows approximately 4,000 distinct CDR3 sequences, approximately 73% of them singletons. Sequences were derived from T cells from blood (PBMCs), unsorted or a sorted subset (not recorded which), sampled before or after yellow fever vaccination (not recorded which). The receptors originated from a woman aged 18-29 years who received the yellow fever vaccine.

This sequence joins TRBV4-1 and TRBJ2-7; tentative D call: TRBD1 (5 bases). There are 16 residues in the CDR3. CDR1 is MGHRA, CDR2 YSYEKL, per germline. V was shortened by 0 bases and J by 3 bases, with 15 bases between the two germline ends. The CDR3 nucleotides are TGCGCCAGCAGCCAAGAAGACAGTTCCCGCTACTACGAGCAGTACTTC. This translates into CASSQEDSSRYYEQYF.

The rearrangement joins TRBV28 to TRBJ1-2, with 11 bases lining up with TRBD1. Germline V gives CDR1 MDHEN, CDR2 SYDVKM. V lost 5 bases, J lost 4 bases, and 9 bases stayed unmatched. The CDR3 is 16 amino acids. Here the CDR3 reads CASSHFKGQGGYGYTF. The CDR3 DNA follows: TGTGCCAGCAGTCACTTCAAGGGACAGGGGGGCTATGGCTACACCTTC.

This clonotype was counted between two and nine times. The chain has TRBV6-2 or TRBV6-3 and TRBJ2-2, with D perhaps given as TRBD1 or TRBD2 (5 bases each). From germline, CDR1 is MNHEY and CDR2 SVGEGT. V dropped 2 bases and J dropped 3 bases, with 10 bases sitting between them. The CDR3 contains 15 residues. This chain's CDR3 is CASSYVGTDTGELFF. CDR3 DNA: TGTGCCAGCAGTTACGTCGGGACGGACACCGGGGAGCTGTTTTTT.

This chain connects TRBV29-1 to TRBJ2-7; either TRBD1 or TRBD2 may supply D (6 bases each). This CDR3 spans 16 amino acids. Germline lookup yields CDR1 SQVTM and CDR2 ANQGSEA. Trimming cost V 6 bases and J 1 base, with 22 bases left between them. The CDR3 sequence is CSVVGGEGVESYEQYF. CDR3 sequence (DNA): TGCAGCGTCGTGGGGGGAGAGGGGGTAGAGTCCTACGAGCAGTACTTC.

The CDR3 is CASSSLGPRDTQYF. CDR3 nucleotide sequence: TGTGCCAGCAGCTCCCTGGGCCCACGGGATACGCAGTATTTT. The chain uses TRBV11-3 and TRBJ2-3; D not resolved. Trimming took off 4 bases at V and 6 bases at J, with 14 bases between the two ends. CDR1 is SGHNT, CDR2 YENEEA, per germline. The CDR3 runs 14 residues.

In this sample, this clonotype turned up once. This chain links TRBV5-6 with TRBJ2-7, with D unclear. The germline gives CDR1 SGHDT, CDR2 YYEEEE. The CDR3 length is 15 residues. Trimming stripped 0 bases from V and 0 bases from J, with 10 bases between. The CDR3 loop is CASSLVLAGSYEQYF. CDR3 DNA sequence: TGTGCCAGCAGCTTGGTTCTGGCCGGCTCCTACGAGCAGTACTTC. Using reference TRBV5-6 and TRBJ2-7 for the parts outside the CDR3, the full variable domain is DAGVTQSPTHLIKTRGQQVTLRCSPKSGHDTVSWYQQALGQGPQFIFQYYEEEERQRGNFPDRFSGHQFPNYSSELNVNALLLGDSALYLCASSLVLAGSYEQYFGPGTRLTVT.

This chain joins TRBV25-1 and TRBJ2-6; D ambiguous. The CDR3 consists of 11 residues. Germline V gives CDR1 MGHDK, CDR2 SYGVNS. Trimming took 6 bases from V and 7 from J, leaving 4 bases between them. The CDR3 sequence: CASSHANVLTF. The CDR3 region has the DNA TGTGCCAGCAGCCATGCCAACGTCCTGACTTTC.

This clonotype has more than one count but fewer than ten. The genes are TRBV12-3 or TRBV12-4 and TRBJ2-1; no clear D gene. Trimming cost V 5 bases and J 0 bases, with 11 bases left between them. There are 15 residues in the CDR3. This CDR3 reads CASSVAPASYNEQFF. The DNA of the CDR3 is TGTGCCAGCAGTGTGGCCCCGGCCTCCTACAATGAGCAGTTCTTC.

The chain employs TRBV11-1 and TRBJ2-3; a possible D gene is TRBD2 (5 bases). The germline CDR1 and CDR2 sequences are SGHAT and FQDESV (reference sequence). The V end was cut by 4 bases, the J end by 5 bases, with 16 bases between. This CDR3 comprises 15 residues. The DNA of the CDR3 is TGTGCCAGCAGCTATCTAGCTCCCCAAGAAGATACGCAGTATTTT. Its protein is CASSYLAPQEDTQYF.

Concerning this clonotype: No conserved phenylalanine or tryptophan is present at the end of the CDR3, so a read error is the likely explanation. This chain uses TRBV18 with TRBJ1-5; D uncertain. Germline CDR1 and CDR2: KGHSH and LQKENI. The CDR3 has 14 amino acids. The V gene lost 3 bases and the J gene lost 5 bases, with 11 bases spanning the gap. The CDR3 loop is CASSPSQPHQPQHS. The CDR3 coding sequence is TGTGCCAGCTCACCTTCCCAGCCACATCAGCCCCAGCATTCT.

This clonotype was recorded a few times. J is TRBJ2-1 and V is TRBV29-1; the match to TRBD1 covers 9 bases. CDR1 and CDR2 from the germline V gene are SQVTM and ANQGSEA. The CDR3 consists of 14 residues. Trimming cost V 6 bases and J 6 bases; bases outside gene matches: 9. CDR3 loop: CSVPTGGGGNEQFF. Written as DNA, the CDR3 is TGCAGCGTCCCCACAGGGGGCGGTGGCAATGAGCAGTTCTTC.

This clonotype appeared a few times. The CDR3 loop reads CASSQVAFGSYEQYF. DNA for the CDR3: TGCGCCAGCAGCCAAGTGGCGTTTGGCAGTTACGAGCAGTACTTC. The chain recombines TRBV4-3 with TRBJ2-7; D not certain. The CDR3 spans 15 residues. Germline CDR1 is LGHNA and CDR2 is YSLEER. The ends were cut back, 1 base at V and 4 bases at J, with 14 bases in the middle.

This chain connects TRBV11-1 to TRBJ2-7, with a weak D call TRBD2 (6 bases). Germline V CDR1 and CDR2: SGHAT, FQDESV (reference sequence). Trimming took off 5 bases at V and 1 base at J, with 21 bases between the two ends. The CDR3 has 17 amino acids. The CDR3 spells CASSPSVGSGDSYEQYF. The CDR3 coding sequence is TGTGCCAGCAGCCCTTCCGTTGGTAGCGGCGATTCCTACGAGCAGTACTTC.

This clonotype has a single count. The junction and the germline gene differ at one end; a read error may be behind it. The V and J genes are TRBV2 and TRBJ2-7; D assignment may be TRBD1 or TRBD2 (5 bases each). Germline CDR1 and CDR2: SNHLY and FYNNEI. The CDR3 runs to 14 residues. CDR3 region: CASSEGTDAYEQYF. For the CDR3, the DNA is TGTGCCAGCAGCGAAGGGACGGATGCCTACGAGCAGTACTTC.

The genes are TRBV27 and TRBJ2-4; unclear D gene. The V gene lost 0 bases and the J gene lost 6 bases, with 12 bases spanning the gap. The V gene's germline CDR1 is MNHEY and CDR2 SMNVEV (reference sequence). The CDR3 spans 15 residues. Here the CDR3 DNA reads TGTGCCAGCAGTTTATCGAACAGCCCAGCAAACATTCAGTACTTC. Protein product: CASSLSNSPANIQYF.

This clonotype was seen a handful of times. J is TRBJ2-2 and V is TRBV11-1; 10 bases fit TRBD2. This CDR3 spans 18 amino acids. The V and J ends lost 5 bases and 2 bases, in that order; junction bases with no gene match: 11. Germline-derived CDR1 and CDR2 are SGHAT and FQDESV (reference sequence). As DNA, the CDR3 is TGTGCCAGCAGCCCCCGGGATAGCGGGAGGACTAACACCGGGGAGCTGTTTTTT. Translating gives CASSPRDSGRTNTGELFF.

The chain combines TRBV11-3 with TRBJ2-1; TRBD2 agrees at 14 bases. This CDR3 comprises 13 residues. Germline CDR1 is SGHNT and CDR2 is YENEEA. V dropped 6 bases and J dropped 10; count of bases not matched to a gene: 2. This chain's CDR3 is CASRGLAGEEQFF. Here the CDR3 DNA reads TGTGCCAGCAGGGGACTAGCGGGAGAGGAGCAGTTCTTC.

The chain has TRBV12-3 or TRBV12-4 and TRBJ2-3, with TRBD1 as a possible D gene (6 bases). Trimming took 5 bases from V and 2 from J, leaving 20 bases between them. CDR3 length: 17 amino acids. The CDR3 DNA is TGTGCCAGCAGTACTTGGATCGGGACAAAATTCACAGATACGCAGTATTTT. It is translated as CASSTWIGTKFTDTQYF.

V is TRBV2 and J is TRBJ2-1; 10 bases are a match to TRBD2. Germline values: CDR1 SNHLY, CDR2 FYNNEI. The CDR3 has 15 amino acids. Trimming took 9 bases from V and 7 from J; bases not matched to a gene: 12. DNA of the CDR3: TGTGCCAGAAAACCAGGGCTAGCGGGGGAAAATGAGCAGTTCTTC. Translating it yields CARKPGLAGENEQFF.

This chain uses TRBV27 with TRBJ2-7; 7 bases align to TRBD2. The CDR3 is 15 amino acids. Trimming at V came to 2 bases and at J to 5 bases, leaving 9 bases not matched to a gene. Germline assignment: CDR1 MNHEY and CDR2 SMNVEV (reference sequence). DNA for the CDR3: TGTGCCAGCAGTTTACGGCCTAGCGGAAGAAACGAGCAGTACTTC. Amino acid sequence: CASSLRPSGRNEQYF.

CDR3 DNA: TGCAGCGTATTCCGGGATGGCTACACCTTC. It translates to CSVFRDGYTF. The V gene is TRBV29-1, the J gene TRBJ1-2; D remains ambiguous. The CDR3 is 10 residues long. V shed 6 bases and J shed 6 bases, with 8 bases lying between them. CDR1 and CDR2 from the germline V gene are SQVTM and ANQGSEA.

This chain links TRBV3-1 with TRBJ2-1; TRBD2 agrees at 10 bases. CDR1 and CDR2 (germline): LGHDT, YNNKEL (reference sequence). This CDR3 has 14 amino acids. Trimming removed 2 bases from V and 8 bases from J; junction bases left unmatched: 3. The chain's CDR3 is CASSQSLAGYEQFF. In DNA form, the CDR3 reads TGTGCCAGCAGCCAATCACTAGCGGGGTATGAGCAGTTCTTC.

This clonotype has just a few counts. The chain recombines TRBV28 with TRBJ2-1; 7 bases map to TRBD2. The germline CDR1 and CDR2 sequences are MDHEN and SYDVKM. The CDR3 length is 15 residues. The V segment lost 6 bases and the J segment 4 bases; nucleotides outside the gene matches: 9. The CDR3 DNA follows: TGTGCCAGCAGCTCGACAGCGGGGATTTACAATGAGCAGTTCTTC. Protein: CASSSTAGIYNEQFF.

This chain connects TRBV4-2 to TRBJ2-3, with 10 bases identical to TRBD2. V lost 0 bases to trimming and J lost 4 bases; unmatched junction nucleotides: 1. CDR3 length equals 15 residues. The V gene's germline CDR1 is LGHNA and CDR2 YNFKEQ. The CDR3 DNA sequence: TGTGCCAGCAGCCAAGAAGCGGGGGGGCCAGATACGCAGTATTTT. Amino acid sequence: CASSQEAGGPDTQYF.

The chain employs TRBV4-1 and TRBJ2-2; the D is unclear. This CDR3 has 13 amino acids. The V end lost 5 bases, the J end lost 2 bases, and 6 bases lay between the germline ends. Germline CDR1 and CDR2: MGHRA and YSYEKL. As DNA, the CDR3 is TGCGCCAGCAGCGGGCACAACACCGGGGAGCTGTTTTTT. Its translation: CASSGHNTGELFF.

This rearrangement joins TRBV15 to TRBJ2-7; D remains unclear. Germline CDR1 is LNHNV and CDR2 is YYDKDF (reference sequence). V gave up 3 bases and J gave up 0 bases, with 9 bases separating them. This CDR3 comprises 14 residues. CDR3 DNA: TGTGCCACCAGCAGGGTACAGAGCTCCTACGAGCAGTACTTC. It is translated as CATSRVQSSYEQYF.

This chain connects TRBV4-3 to TRBJ2-7; no firm D call. The V end was cut by 0 bases, the J end by 0 bases, with 12 bases between. The germline CDR1 and CDR2 sequences are LGHNA and YSLEER. The CDR3 totals 16 residues. CDR3 sequence reads: CASSQDRASSSYEQYF. The CDR3 DNA sequence: TGCGCCAGCAGCCAAGATAGGGCGTCCAGCTCCTACGAGCAGTACTTC.

This clonotype came up once. This chain joins TRBV4-1 and TRBJ1-1, with D possibly TRBD1 on 6 matching bases. The CDR3 loop spans 15 amino acids. With 2 bases removed from V and 1 base from J, the gap between germline ends came to 11 bases. Germline lookup yields CDR1 MGHRA and CDR2 YSYEKL. The CDR3 DNA reads as TGCGCCAGCAGCCAACGACAGGATTCGAACACTGAAGCTTTCTTT. Amino acids: CASSQRQDSNTEAFF.

This chain joins TRBV10-3 and TRBJ2-7; D remains unclear. Looked up from germline, CDR1 is ENHRY and CDR2 is SYGVKD. V dropped 2 bases and J dropped 0 bases, with 5 bases sitting between them. The CDR3 runs to 13 residues. The CDR3, as DNA: TGTGCCATCAGTGAGGGCAGCTCCTACGAGCAGTACTTC. Protein: CAISEGSSYEQYF.